These 20 T cell receptor beta chains came from one sample sequenced in a study of Graves' ophthalmopathy and Graves' hyperthyroidism. TCR beta CDR3 regions were amplified from RNA transcripts. An initial RT-PCR round employing HTBI primers preceded a second-round multiplex PCR. TCRdb re-analysed the multiplex PCR reads in MiXCR, keeping a single row per CDR3 protein. The sample holds around 400,000 distinct CDR3 sequences, roughly 20% seen once. The source material was peripheral blood. The source is a young woman with stable Graves' hyperthyroidism.

A few counts support this clonotype. This chain connects TRBV7-2 to TRBJ1-1; D unclear. The V end was cut by 3 bases, the J end by 1 base, with 6 bases between. The CDR3 runs to 13 residues. CDR1 and CDR2 (germline): SGHTA, FQGNSA. The CDR3 sequence is CASSFTTNTEAFF. The CDR3 DNA follows: TGTGCCAGCAGCTTTACGACGAACACTGAAGCTTTCTTT.

The genes are TRBV28 and TRBJ1-2; 9 bases are a match to TRBD1. J was trimmed by 4 bases and V by 5 bases; bases with no gene match: 8. The CDR3 consists of 15 residues. The germline CDR1 and CDR2 sequences are MDHEN and SYDVKM. CDR3 sequence: CASSPAQDRGYGYTF. The CDR3, as DNA: TGTGCCAGCAGTCCCGCCCAGGACAGGGGCTATGGCTACACCTTC.

The table lists this clonotype with many counts. The V gene is TRBV6-1, the J gene TRBJ1-6, with 9 bases fitting TRBD1. V trimming: 8 bases; J trimming: 9 bases; junction bases outside the gene matches: 8. CDR1 MNHNS and CDR2 SASEGT come from the germline V gene. The CDR3 is made up of 14 amino acids. The CDR3 loop is CASSGTGSASPLHF. The CDR3 DNA reads as TGTGCCAGCTCCGGGACAGGGTCGGCTTCACCCCTCCACTTT.

This clonotype was counted ten times or more. V and J are TRBV11-2 and TRBJ2-5; TRBD2 is a possible D gene (5 bases). CDR3 length: 16 amino acids. Germline CDR1 is SGHAT and CDR2 is FQNNGV. The V and J ends lost 1 base and 0 bases respectively, with 12 bases between them. The CDR3 reads CASSLGTPSYQETQYF. In DNA form, the CDR3 reads TGTGCCAGCAGCTTAGGGACTCCCTCGTACCAAGAGACCCAGTACTTC.

The rearrangement joins TRBV28 to TRBJ1-5, with D possibly matching TRBD1 (5 bases). V was pared by 3 bases and J by 5 bases, with 14 bases between. The germline CDR1 and CDR2 sequences are MDHEN and SYDVKM. The CDR3 is 15 amino acids. CDR3 in DNA: TGTGCCAGCAGTTTGCACACGGGGGTAGATCAGCCCCAGCATTTT. It yields the protein CASSLHTGVDQPQHF. Looking up the rest from reference TRBV28 and TRBJ1-5 gives the full variable domain: DVKVTQSSRYLVKRTGEKVFLECVQDMDHENMFWYRQDPGLGLRLIYFSYDVKMKEKGDIPEGYSVSREKKERFSLILESASTNQTSMYLCASSLHTGVDQPQHFGDGTRLSIL.

At least ten counts were recorded for this clonotype. V usage is TRBV19 and J usage is TRBJ1-1; D might be TRBD1 (5 bases). There are 14 residues in the CDR3. Trimming left V 6 bases short and J 2 bases short, with 13 bases between. Germline lookup yields CDR1 LNHDA and CDR2 SQIVND (reference sequence). DNA for the CDR3: TGTGCCAGTAGCCGAGACAGTACCAACACTGAAGCTTTCTTT. This codes for CASSRDSTNTEAFF.

This clonotype was detected many times. The chain joins TRBV6-2 or TRBV6-3 to TRBJ2-5; tentatively, D is TRBD2 (6 bases). V lost 1 base and J 5 bases, leaving 17 bases between the germline ends. The CDR3 length is 16 residues. From germline, CDR1 is MNHEY and CDR2 SVGEGT. CDR3 sequence: CASSYWARGGSETQYF. CDR3 sequence (DNA): TGTGCCAGCAGTTACTGGGCTCGGGGAGGATCGGAGACCCAGTACTTC.

This clonotype was seen many times. The gene calls are TRBV19 and TRBJ2-7, with D tentatively TRBD2 (5 bases). There are 13 residues in the CDR3. Looked up from germline, CDR1 is LNHDA and CDR2 is SQIVND (reference sequence). The ends were cut back, 4 bases at V and 0 bases at J, with 7 bases in the middle. The CDR3 loop is CASSKGSSYEQYF. CDR3 DNA: TGTGCCAGTAGTAAAGGGAGCTCCTACGAGCAGTACTTC.

In its sample, this clonotype was seen a few times. This may be a read error, as it is one base from a much larger clone. This chain connects TRBV20-1 to TRBJ2-7; D gene unclear. The CDR3 extends over 13 amino acids. Germline V gene data show CDR1 as DFQATT and CDR2 as SNEGSKA (reference sequence). Trimming cost V 4 bases and J 2 bases, with 12 bases left between them. The CDR3 DNA is TGCAGTGCTAAAAGGTCGGCGGCCTACGAGCAGTACTTC. Amino acid sequence: CSAKRSAAYEQYF.

Many counts were recorded for this clonotype. The V call is TRBV7-8, the J call TRBJ2-5; a weak D match, TRBD1 (6 bases). The CDR3 sequence is 14 residues long. From germline, CDR1 is SGHVS and CDR2 FQNEAQ. Trimming removed 0 bases from V and 5 bases from J, with 10 bases in between. The CDR3 loop is CASSLAWGHETQYF. The CDR3, as DNA: TGTGCCAGCAGCTTAGCGTGGGGGCATGAGACCCAGTACTTC.

The gene calls are TRBV27 and TRBJ1-5; no reliable D call. Germline V lookup: CDR1 MNHEY, CDR2 SMNVEV (reference sequence). CDR3 length: 13 residues. Trimming left V 2 bases short and J 6 bases short, with 8 bases between. DNA of the CDR3: TGTGCCAGCAGTTTAACGGGTAGTCAGCCCCAGCATTTT. As protein: CASSLTGSQPQHF.

This clonotype was observed at least ten times. The gene calls are TRBV20-1 and TRBJ2-4; D not resolved. The ends were cut back, 7 bases at V and 8 bases at J, with 9 bases in the middle. The length of the CDR3 is 10 residues. CDR1 and CDR2 from the germline V gene are DFQATT and SNEGSKA (reference sequence). CDR3 coding DNA: TGCAGTGTATTAGTGGACATTCAGTACTTC. Amino acid sequence: CSVLVDIQYF.

In this sample, this clonotype turned up many times. The chain couples TRBV12-3 or TRBV12-4 to TRBJ1-1, with D possibly TRBD1 on 6 matching bases. The CDR3 spans 14 residues. The germline V and J ends were trimmed by 6 bases and 4 bases, with 15 bases remaining between them. The CDR3 protein is CASRTNREGTEAFF. CDR3 DNA sequence: TGTGCCAGCAGAACTAACAGGGAGGGCACTGAAGCTTTCTTT.

In this sample, this clonotype turned up once. The V call is TRBV28, the J call TRBJ2-7; the D gene is possibly TRBD1 (6 bases). The germline gives CDR1 MDHEN, CDR2 SYDVKM. The CDR3 runs to 15 residues. V lost 1 base, J lost 1 base, and 11 bases lay in between. This chain's CDR3 is CASSLSGTQSYEQYF. The CDR3 DNA sequence: TGTGCCAGCAGTTTATCCGGGACACAGTCCTACGAGCAGTACTTC.

The V call is TRBV28, the J call TRBJ1-5; perhaps TRBD1 as D (5 bases). V dropped 5 bases and J dropped 7 bases, with 12 bases sitting between them. The CDR3 is 13 amino acids. Germline V gene lookup returns CDR1 MDHEN and CDR2 SYDVKM. The CDR3 region is CASSPQGRQPQHF. CDR3 DNA: TGTGCCAGCAGTCCTCAGGGAAGGCAGCCCCAGCATTTT.

Many counts were recorded for this clonotype. This rearrangement joins TRBV6-2 or TRBV6-3 to TRBJ2-7; TRBD1 matches at 9 bases. The CDR3 is made up of 17 amino acids. Germline CDR1 and CDR2: MNHEY and SVGEGT. Unmatched junction bases numbered 10, after V lost 0 bases and J lost 4 bases. The CDR3 spells CASSYSLDRGSAYEQYF. The CDR3 region has the DNA TGTGCCAGCAGTTACTCGCTGGACAGGGGATCAGCGTACGAGCAGTACTTC.

This clonotype was seen ten or more times. The V and J genes are TRBV6-4 and TRBJ2-7; 9 nucleotides agree with TRBD2. V dropped 6 bases and J dropped 0; count of bases not matched to a gene: 21. This CDR3 comprises 20 residues. Germline loops: CDR1 MRHNA, CDR2 SNTAGT. As DNA, the CDR3 is TGTGCCAGCAGGACCCGCCTCCAGGGAGCGGGAGGTTCCAACTCCTACGAGCAGTACTTC. Its protein product is CASRTRLQGAGGSNSYEQYF.

This clonotype came up many times. The chain uses TRBV12-3 or TRBV12-4 and TRBJ1-1, with 8 nucleotides matching TRBD1. The CDR3 consists of 12 residues. V lost 3 bases to trimming and J lost 11 bases; unmatched junction nucleotides: 5. The chain's CDR3 is CASSFWRDRAFF. The CDR3, as DNA: TGTGCCAGCAGTTTTTGGAGGGACAGGGCTTTCTTT.

In this sample, this clonotype turned up many times. V usage is TRBV19 and J usage is TRBJ1-1; no clear D. Trimming took 3 bases from V and 0 from J, leaving 11 bases between them. In germline, CDR1 is LNHDA, CDR2 SQIVND (reference sequence). The CDR3 is made up of 15 amino acids. The CDR3 DNA follows: TGTGCCAGTAGTATCAGCACACCCATGAACACTGAAGCTTTCTTT. Its translation: CASSISTPMNTEAFF. Based on the CDR3 plus reference TRBV19 and TRBJ1-1, the full variable domain is DGGITQSPKYLFRKEGQNVTLSCEQNLNHDAMYWYRQDPGQGLRLIYYSQIVNDFQKGDIAEGYSVSREKKESFPLTVTSAQKNPTAFYLCASSISTPMNTEAFFGQGTRLTVV.

The rearrangement joins TRBV6-5 to TRBJ2-3; unclear D gene. V lost 0 bases and J lost 1, with 2 bases in between. Germline CDR1 is MNHEY and CDR2 is SVGAGI. CDR3 length: 13 residues. CDR3 nucleotides: TGTGCCAGCAGTTACTCTGGCACAGATACGCAGTATTTT. Translated, it gives CASSYSGTDTQYF.